Listed below are T cell receptor beta chains from one sample, sequenced in a study of T cell repertoires in cytomegalovirus infection. TCRdb re-called the reads with MiXCR, one entry per CDR3 protein. The data hold some 230,000 distinct CDR3 sequences, with approximately 24% observed a single time. Sequencing was done on a sample of CD8+ T cells from PBMCs. Receptors originate from a human donor in good health (CMV status not recorded). Some clones in this sample may be carry-over from other donors' samples. Each CDR3 is given with its conserved first and last residue. The order of the fields is J gene, clone size, V gene, D gene, CDR3 protein, CDR3 DNA. The D gene is left open where the match is weak. Clone sizes are given selectively: once, few, many, or a class where the clone is expanded.

TRBJ2-1 | few | TRBV4-1 | - | CASSQDRSAQARDEQFF | TGCGCCAGCAGCCAAGATCGTAGCGCACAGGCTAGGGATGAGCAGTTCTTC
TRBJ2-5 | many | TRBV7-8 | - | CASSLVAGTHQETQYF | TGTGCCAGCAGCTTAGTGGCAGGGACTCACCAAGAGACCCAGTACTTC
TRBJ2-1 | - | TRBV20-1 | - | CSASSDSTYNEQFF | TGCAGTGCTAGTAGTGACAGCACCTACAATGAGCAGTTCTTC
TRBJ2-1 | - | TRBV20-1 | TRBD1 | CSARDLRGSSYNEQFF | TGCAGTGCTAGAGATCTCAGGGGGAGCTCCTACAATGAGCAGTTCTTC
TRBJ2-3 | - | TRBV20-1 | - | CSAGRGLLSTDTQYF | TGCAGTGCTGGTCGGGGGTTACTTAGCACAGATACGCAGTATTTT
TRBJ2-5 | - | TRBV2 | - | CASLAGRVTLETQYF | TGTGCCAGCCTGGCGGGCAGGGTGACGCTTGAGACCCAGTACTTC
TRBJ2-1 | few | TRBV20-1 | - | CSARSAYEQFF | TGCAGTGCTAGATCCGCCTATGAGCAGTTCTTC
TRBJ1-1 | - | TRBV20-1 | - | CSARPTFTNTEAFF | TGCAGTGCTAGACCGACTTTCACGAACACTGAAGCTTTCTTT
TRBJ1-1 | many | TRBV28 | - | CASSFGLGIMNTEAFF | TGTGCCAGCAGTTTCGGACTAGGGATAATGAACACTGAAGCTTTCTTT
TRBJ1-1 | - | TRBV4-1 | - | CASSPPWVPNEAFF | TGTGCCAGCAGCCCCCCCTGGGTGCCAAATGAAGCTTTCTTT
TRBJ2-2 | few | TRBV4-1 | - | CASSQESVNTGELFF | TGCGCCAGCAGCCAAGAATCCGTGAACACCGGGGAGCTGTTTTTT
TRBJ2-2 | few | TRBV7-9 | - | CASSLAGRTGELFF | TGTGCCAGCAGCTTAGCGGGGCGCACCGGGGAGCTGTTTTTT
TRBJ2-7 | few | TRBV9 | TRBD2 | CASSVDGLAGVEQYF | TGTGCCAGCAGCGTAGACGGTCTAGCGGGGGTCGAGCAGTACTTC
TRBJ1-1 | - | TRBV13 | - | CASSLAGFRYTEAFF | TGTGCCAGCAGCTTAGCGGGGTTTCGGTACACTGAAGCTTTCTTT
TRBJ2-7 | - | TRBV20-1 | - | CSARDQERQYF | TGCAGTGCTAGAGACCAAGAAAGGCAGTACTTC
TRBJ2-3 | - | TRBV5-1 | TRBD2 | CASRRTSGDTDTQYF | TGCGCCAGCAGGCGGACTAGCGGGGACACAGATACGCAGTATTTT
TRBJ2-3 | many | TRBV12-3/TRBV12-4 | - | CASSPSGVPATDTQYF | TGTGCCAGCAGTCCATCAGGGGTGCCCGCCACAGATACGCAGTATTTT
TRBJ2-7 | many | TRBV5-6 | - | CASSGAGEAEYF | TGTGCCAGCAGCGGAGCCGGGGAAGCGGAGTACTTC
TRBJ1-1 | few | TRBV6-2/TRBV6-3 | - | CACALGAGTEAFF | TGTGCCTGTGCCTTGGGAGCGGGAACGGAAGCTTTCTTT
TRBJ2-1 | many | TRBV27 | TRBD2 | CASSLLAGYNEQFF | TGTGCCAGCAGTTTACTAGCGGGGTACAATGAGCAGTTCTTC
TRBJ2-7 | - | TRBV12-3/TRBV12-4 | - | CASSYSDKPNYEQYF | TGTGCCAGCAGCTACTCGGACAAGCCTAACTACGAGCAGTACTTC
TRBJ1-2 | few | TRBV29-1 | TRBD1 | CSAPLSGGANYGYTF | TGCAGCGCCCCTTTATCAGGGGGCGCGAACTATGGCTACACCTTC
TRBJ2-3 | - | TRBV4-3 | TRBD2 | CASSQEGGGARDTQYF | TGCGCCAGCAGCCAAGAGGGGGGGGGAGCCCGAGATACGCAGTATTTT
TRBJ1-2 | - | TRBV5-5 | - | CASSLDGINYGYTF | TGTGCCAGCAGCTTGGATGGGATTAACTATGGCTACACCTTC
TRBJ2-1 | few | TRBV19 | - | CASSITANNEQFF | TGTGCCAGTAGTATAACCGCCAACAATGAGCAGTTCTTC
TRBJ1-2 | - | TRBV20-1 | TRBD1 | CSAGDSQNYGYTF | TGCAGTGCCGGGGACAGCCAAAACTATGGCTACACCTTC
TRBJ2-7 | few | TRBV28 | - | CASSGLPATYEQYF | TGTGCCAGCAGTGGACTACCTGCAACCTACGAGCAGTACTTC
TRBJ1-1 | - | TRBV20-1 | - | CSAKQGGLSTEAFF | TGCAGTGCTAAACAGGGAGGTTTGAGCACTGAAGCTTTCTTT
TRBJ2-3 | - | TRBV7-9 | - | CASSLLGRGTDTQYF | TGTGCCAGCAGCCTACTCGGGAGAGGGACAGATACGCAGTATTTT
TRBJ1-2 | many | TRBV28 | - | CASSFNGYTF | TGTGCCAGCAGTTTTAATGGCTACACCTTC
TRBJ2-3 | - | TRBV2 | - | CASRRYRVTSTDTQYF | TGTGCCAGCAGGCGCTACAGGGTTACTAGCACAGATACGCAGTATTTT
TRBJ2-3 | few | TRBV29-1 | - | CSVVKWTDTQYF | TGCAGCGTTGTCAAGTGGACAGATACGCAGTATTTT
TRBJ2-7 | few | TRBV28 | - | CASSLDGSPAGEQYF | TGTGCCAGCAGTTTAGACGGAAGTCCGGCCGGGGAGCAGTACTTC
TRBJ2-7 | few | TRBV2 | - | CASSDGMGYEQYF | TGTGCCAGCAGTGACGGAATGGGCTACGAGCAGTACTTC
TRBJ1-1 | many | TRBV9 | - | CASSPSAMNTEAFF | TGTGCCAGCAGCCCCTCTGCAATGAACACTGAAGCTTTCTTT
TRBJ2-1 | - | TRBV20-1 | TRBD2 | CSASPSGNYNEQFF | TGCAGTGCTAGCCCTAGCGGAAATTACAATGAGCAGTTCTTC
TRBJ2-4 | few | TRBV7-9 | - | CASAVRGKNIQYF | TGTGCCAGCGCCGTAAGGGGGAAAAACATTCAGTACTTC
TRBJ1-1 | few | TRBV2 | - | CASSEGRVIAEAFF | TGTGCCAGCAGTGAAGGCAGGGTAATCGCTGAAGCTTTCTTT
TRBJ1-2 | many | TRBV7-9 | - | CASSLAGTGLNYGYTF | TGTGCCAGCAGCTTAGCCGGAACAGGGCTTAACTATGGCTACACCTTC
TRBJ2-1 | few | TRBV14 | - | CASSQVSVNEQFF | TGTGCCAGCAGCCAGGTTTCCGTCAATGAGCAGTTCTTC
TRBJ2-2 | - | TRBV5-1 | TRBD1 | CASSFDRDRGPTGELFF | TGCGCCAGCAGCTTTGACCGGGACAGGGGACCCACCGGGGAGCTGTTTTTT
TRBJ2-2 | - | TRBV29-1 | - | CSVERENTGELFF | TGCAGCGTTGAGAGGGAGAACACCGGGGAGCTGTTTTTT
TRBJ1-2 | many | TRBV5-6 | - | CASSFVQGMGYTF | TGTGCCAGCAGCTTTGTACAAGGAATGGGCTACACCTTC
TRBJ2-3 | few | TRBV7-9 | TRBD2 | CASTPGGSTDTQYF | TGTGCCAGCACCCCCGGGGGGAGCACAGATACGCAGTATTTT
TRBJ2-3 | - | TRBV7-6 | TRBD2 | CASSSSGTMGDTQYF | TGTGCCAGCAGCTCCTCCGGGACTATGGGAGATACGCAGTATTTT